This entry features one T cell receptor beta chain sequence. What it binds is not known. This entry comes from a study of a mutant IDH1 vaccine in newly diagnosed glioma. Overall study: Vaccination followed radiotherapy alone by 4-6 weeks, or accompanied temozolomide cycles.

This sample's time point: week 35, safety follow-up. The vaccine gave 300 ug of a 20-mer mutant IDH1 peptide subcutaneously per dose. Clones were sequenced by immunoSEQ multiplex PCR, and TCRdb holds only the in-frame ones, with some missing. The data show 60,000 or so clones, approximately 81% seen once. Study-level points and caveats: Among top peripheral T cell clonotypes, changes seemed unrelated to pseudoprogression.

Germline loops: CDR1 MNHEY, CDR2 SVGAGI. The CDR3 spans 13 residues. Trimming shortened V by 2 bases and J by 5 bases, and 4 bases separated the two germline ends. The chain is built from TRBV6-5 and TRBJ1-6; D not certain. This sample comprised PBMCs, obtained from a glioma patient whose treatment included an IDH1 peptide vaccine. The sequence came from a man younger than 40 with glioma. CDR3 sequence reads: CASSYEDNSPLHF. CDR3 bases: TGTGCCAGCAGTTACGAGGATAATTCACCCCTCCACTTT.